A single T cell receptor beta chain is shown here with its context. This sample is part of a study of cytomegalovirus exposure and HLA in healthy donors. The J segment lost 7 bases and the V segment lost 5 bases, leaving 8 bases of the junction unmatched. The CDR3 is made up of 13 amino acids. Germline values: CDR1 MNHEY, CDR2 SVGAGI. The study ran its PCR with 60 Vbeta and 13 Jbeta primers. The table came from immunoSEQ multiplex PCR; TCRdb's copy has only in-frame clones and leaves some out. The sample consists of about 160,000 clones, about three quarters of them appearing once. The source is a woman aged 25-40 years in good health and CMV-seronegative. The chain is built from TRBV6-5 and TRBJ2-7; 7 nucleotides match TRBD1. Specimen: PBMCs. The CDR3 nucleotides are TGTGCCAGCAGTCCCCCGGGACAGACAGAGCAGTACTTC. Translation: CASSPPGQTEQYF.